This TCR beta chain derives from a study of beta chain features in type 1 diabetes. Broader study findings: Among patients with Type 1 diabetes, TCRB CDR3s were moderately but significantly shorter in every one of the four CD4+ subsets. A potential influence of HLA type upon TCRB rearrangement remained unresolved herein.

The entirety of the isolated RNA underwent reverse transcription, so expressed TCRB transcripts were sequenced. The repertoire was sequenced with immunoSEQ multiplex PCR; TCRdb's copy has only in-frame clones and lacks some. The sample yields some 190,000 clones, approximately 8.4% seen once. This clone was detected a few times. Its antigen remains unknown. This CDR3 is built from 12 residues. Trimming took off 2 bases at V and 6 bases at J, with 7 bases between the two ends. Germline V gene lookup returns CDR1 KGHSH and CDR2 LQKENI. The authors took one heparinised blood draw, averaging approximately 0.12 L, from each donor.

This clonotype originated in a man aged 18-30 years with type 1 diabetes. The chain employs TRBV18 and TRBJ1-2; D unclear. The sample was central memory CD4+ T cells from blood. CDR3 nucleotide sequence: TGTGCCAGCTCACCAGTCCCCGATGGCTACACCTTC. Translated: CASSPVPDGYTF.